These 18 T cell receptor beta chains originate from one sample sequenced in a study of beta chain features in type 1 diabetes. cDNA synthesis used the whole RNA isolate, giving expressed TCRB sequences. TCRdb keeps only in-frame clones here, not all; method: immunoSEQ multiplex PCR. The data contain a few hundred thousand clones, 9.5% to 13% of them seen just once; the ten biggest clones take up 1% to 1.5%. Input material: central memory CD4+ T cells from blood. These receptor sequences come from a young man in good health.

J is TRBJ2-7 and V is TRBV9; D call uncertain. The V end was cut by 0 bases, the J end by 3 bases, with 16 bases between. The CDR3 runs to 16 residues. The germline V gene has CDR1 SGDLS and CDR2 YYNGEE. The CDR3: CASSVDQYGLIYEQYF. CDR3 DNA sequence: TGTGCCAGCAGCGTAGACCAATATGGTCTAATCTACGAGCAGTACTTC.

This chain links TRBV5-1 with TRBJ2-5; D call uncertain. The CDR3 length is 14 residues. Deletions cut 0 bases from V and 0 bases from J, with 6 bases between. Germline values: CDR1 SGHRS, CDR2 YFSETQ. CDR3 loop: CASSLEDNQETQYF. DNA for the CDR3: TGCGCCAGCAGCTTGGAAGACAACCAAGAGACCCAGTACTTC.

CDR3 loop: CASSPDRDQPQHF. The CDR3 nucleotides read TGTGCCAGCAGCCCAGACCGAGATCAGCCCCAGCATTTT. The gene calls are TRBV6-5 and TRBJ1-5; D gene ambiguous. The germline V gene has CDR1 MNHEY and CDR2 SVGAGI. V was shortened by 6 bases and J by 5 bases, with 11 bases between the two germline ends. CDR3 length equals 13 residues.

J is TRBJ2-3 and V is TRBV7-2; TRBD2 matches 8 bases. The germline V gene encodes CDR1 SGHTA and CDR2 FQGNSA. This CDR3 region has 17 residues. Trimming cost V 4 bases and J 1 base; bases outside gene matches: 10. CDR3 region: CASSSPSGGWGTDTQYF. The CDR3 nucleotides are TGTGCCAGCAGCTCCCCAAGCGGGGGTTGGGGCACAGATACGCAGTATTTT.

There are a few counts of this clone. The J gene is TRBJ2-1, the V gene TRBV7-9, with 7 bases that match TRBD2. V lost 2 bases, J lost 4 bases, and 8 bases stayed unmatched. The germline V gene has CDR1 SEHNR and CDR2 FQNEAQ (reference sequence). The CDR3 loop spans 16 amino acids. The CDR3 loop reads CASSLHQAGTYNEQFF. In nucleotides, the CDR3 is TGTGCCAGCAGCTTACACCAAGCGGGAACGTACAATGAGCAGTTCTTC.

The sample holds many counts of this clone. This CDR3 is also generated by other DNA sequences in the sample. The rearrangement joins TRBV7-8 to TRBJ1-2; no clear D gene. V lost 5 bases to trimming and J lost 5 bases, with 12 bases between them. This CDR3 is built from 13 residues. CDR1 is SGHVS, CDR2 FQNEAQ, per germline. CDR3 DNA sequence: TGTGCCAGCAGCCCGAGGTGGGAATATGGCTACACCTTC. Residues: CASSPRWEYGYTF.

This clone has a handful of counts. The rearrangement uses TRBV20-1 and TRBJ1-1; D uncertain. The length of the CDR3 is 11 residues. The ends were cut back, 7 bases at V and 5 bases at J, with 11 bases in the middle. Germline assignment: CDR1 DFQATT and CDR2 SNEGSKA (reference sequence). CDR3 DNA: TGCAGTGTTAGGACCGTGACTGAAGCTTTCTTT. It codes for CSVRTVTEAFF.

There are a few counts of this clone. The chain joins TRBV7-2 to TRBJ2-3; TRBD1 agrees at 8 bases. Per germline, CDR1 SGHTA and CDR2 FQGNSA. V lost 3 bases to trimming and J lost 4 bases; unmatched junction nucleotides: 0. The CDR3 has 13 amino acids. As DNA, the CDR3 is TGTGCCAGCAGCTTGGACAGGGCAGATACGCAGTATTTT. Translation gives CASSLDRADTQYF.

This clone was seen repeatedly, ten times or more. This chain links TRBV7-2 with TRBJ2-1, with 12 bases aligning to TRBD2. The CDR3 consists of 15 residues. The germline CDR1 and CDR2 sequences are SGHTA and FQGNSA. V dropped 7 bases and J dropped 7; count of bases not matched to a gene: 8. The DNA of the CDR3 is TGTGCCAGCACCAAGACTAGCGGGAGAAGGAATGAGCAGTTCTTC. It specifies CASTKTSGRRNEQFF.

The V call is TRBV30, the J call TRBJ2-1, with D hard to call. The V end was cut by 4 bases, the J end by 8 bases, with 9 bases between. The V gene's germline CDR1 is GTSNPN and CDR2 SVGIG (reference sequence). The length of the CDR3 is 11 residues. CDR3 protein: CAWNYLDEQFF. The DNA of the CDR3 is TGTGCCTGGAATTATTTAGATGAGCAGTTCTTC.

This clone was found a few times. The chain employs TRBV19 and TRBJ2-1; tentative D call: TRBD2 (6 bases). The CDR3 contains 16 residues. V shed 3 bases and J shed 3 bases, with 15 bases lying between them. Germline loops: CDR1 LNHDA, CDR2 SQIVND (reference sequence). CDR3 amino acids: CASSMGSGYLYNEQFF. The CDR3 DNA follows: TGTGCCAGTAGTATGGGTAGCGGCTACCTCTACAATGAGCAGTTCTTC.

The table lists this clone with a few counts. V and J are TRBV28 and TRBJ2-7; D gene unclear. This CDR3 is 13 amino acids long. Trimming left V 8 bases short and J 1 base short, with 12 bases between. The V gene's germline CDR1 is MDHEN and CDR2 SYDVKM. CDR3 region: CASRSPTSYEQYF. Here the CDR3 DNA reads TGTGCCAGCCGGAGCCCCACGTCCTACGAGCAGTACTTC.

This clone was seen a handful of times. J is TRBJ2-7 and V is TRBV30; unclear D gene. In germline, CDR1 is GTSNPN, CDR2 SVGIG (reference sequence). The V gene lost 4 bases and the J gene lost 2 bases, with 12 bases spanning the gap. The CDR3 sequence is 13 residues long. The CDR3 reads CAWNGWNAYEQYF. CDR3 sequence (DNA): TGTGCCTGGAATGGGTGGAATGCCTACGAGCAGTACTTC.

In this sample, this clone turned up many times. The J gene is TRBJ2-1, the V gene TRBV4-2; 9 positions match TRBD2. The germline gives CDR1 LGHNA, CDR2 YNFKEQ. The CDR3 loop spans 16 amino acids. The V gene end was trimmed by 1 base and the J gene end by 2 bases; junction bases not matched to a gene: 3. The CDR3 DNA sequence: TGTGCCAGCAGCCAAGTTAGCGGGGGCACCTACAATGAGCAGTTCTTC. It yields the protein CASSQVSGGTYNEQFF.

To note about this clone: The sample has other DNA sequences that encode this CDR3 too. J is TRBJ2-5 and V is TRBV2, with D perhaps assigned TRBD1 or TRBD2 (5 bases each). V was trimmed by 5 bases and J by 1 base, leaving 8 bases between them. This CDR3 has 13 residues. The V gene's germline CDR1 is SNHLY and CDR2 FYNNEI. CDR3 amino acids: CASSRDRQETQYF. The CDR3 region has the DNA TGTGCCAGCAGTAGGGACCGCCAAGAGACCCAGTACTTC.

This clone occurred a few times. V usage is TRBV5-4 and J usage is TRBJ2-7, with D tentatively TRBD2 (7 bases). Between the trimmed V and J ends, which lost 2 bases and 1 base, there was a span of 16 bases. Germline values: CDR1 SGHNT, CDR2 YYREEE (reference sequence). The CDR3 contains 16 residues. The CDR3 loop is CASSLTGGESSYEQYF. CDR3 coding DNA: TGTGCCAGCAGCTTAACGGGGGGCGAATCTTCCTACGAGCAGTACTTC.

This clone appeared many times. The J gene is TRBJ2-7, the V gene TRBV5-8, with D possibly TRBD2 on 5 matching bases. Germline V gives CDR1 SGHTS, CDR2 YDEGEE. Trimming took off 0 bases at V and 2 bases at J, with 15 bases between the two ends. The CDR3 is 16 residues long. This chain's CDR3 is CASSLEVGLLTYEQYF. CDR3 DNA: TGTGCCAGCAGCTTGGAGGTAGGACTCCTCACCTACGAGCAGTACTTC.

The chain carries TRBV30 and TRBJ2-1; D is possibly TRBD2 (6 bases). V lost 4 bases and J lost 0, with 10 bases in between. Germline V gene sequence: CDR1 GTSNPN, CDR2 SVGIG (reference sequence). This CDR3 has 14 amino acids. In DNA, the CDR3 is TGTGCCTGGAAGCTAGCGAACTCCTACAATGAGCAGTTCTTC. Its translation: CAWKLANSYNEQFF.